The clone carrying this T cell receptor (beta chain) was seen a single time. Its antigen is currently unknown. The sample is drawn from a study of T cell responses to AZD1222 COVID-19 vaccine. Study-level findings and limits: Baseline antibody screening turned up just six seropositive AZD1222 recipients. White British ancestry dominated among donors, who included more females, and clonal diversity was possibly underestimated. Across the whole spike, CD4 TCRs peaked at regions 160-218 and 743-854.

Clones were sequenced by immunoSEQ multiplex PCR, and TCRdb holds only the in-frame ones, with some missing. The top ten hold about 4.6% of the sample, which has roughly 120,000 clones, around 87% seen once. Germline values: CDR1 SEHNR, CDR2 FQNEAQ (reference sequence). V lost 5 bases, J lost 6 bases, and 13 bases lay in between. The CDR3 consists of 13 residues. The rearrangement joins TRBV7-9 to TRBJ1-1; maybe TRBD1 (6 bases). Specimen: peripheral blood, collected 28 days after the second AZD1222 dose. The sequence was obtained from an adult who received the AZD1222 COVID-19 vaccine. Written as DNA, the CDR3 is TGTGCCAGCAGCACTACAGGGTTGTCTGAAGCTTTCTTT. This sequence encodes CASSTTGLSEAFF.